This TCR beta chain was documented in a study of shared clonotypes between healthy human individuals. A note on this clone: A read error is the likely source, as a far larger clone sits one nucleotide away. This sample includes further DNA sequences coding for the same CDR3.

There are 15 residues in the CDR3. CDR1 and CDR2 (germline): LGHNT, FRNRAP. Assay used: immunoSEQ multiplex PCR; TCRdb lists only in-frame clones, some missing. The sample lists about 490,000 clones, over 75% occurring once. The V and J genes are TRBV12-5 and TRBJ2-5, with 8 nucleotides matching TRBD2. Judging by the DNA end, TRBJ2-7 fits better; the J call may be wrong. The sequencing input was PBMCs. The sequence derives from a woman aged 35 to 49 in good health. Some clones in this sample may be carry-over from other donors' samples. CDR3 region: CASGLAGTSSYEQYF. CDR3 coding DNA: TGTGCTAGTGGTTTGGCGGGGACTAGCTCCTACGAGCAGTACTTC.